Listed below are T cell receptor beta chains from one sample, sequenced in a study of PD-1 blockade in classical Hodgkin lymphoma. Sequencing used immunoSEQ multiplex PCR; TCRdb keeps in-frame clones, though not all of them. The sample yields roughly 8,000 clones, around nine tenths seen once. Sequencing used peripheral blood mononuclear cells (PBMCs), obtained before the fourth cycle of nivolumab. The receptors derive from a human donor with classical Hodgkin lymphoma. Each CDR3 is given with its conserved first and last residue. The D gene is left open where the match is weak. The size field is filled for only some rows; it gives once, few, many or a size class.

D	J	length	size	V	DNA	CDR3
TRBD2	TRBJ2-5	19	medium-sized	TRBV7-8	TGTGCCAGCAGCTTAGCGGGACTAGCGGGAGTTCTCGGGCAAGAGACCCAGTACTTC	CASSLAGLAGVLGQETQYF
-	TRBJ2-1	15	once	TRBV6-5	TGTGCCAGCAGTTACGTCGGGCTAGCTCAGAATGAGCAGTTCTTC	CASSYVGLAQNEQFF
-	TRBJ1-2	13	once	TRBV6-5	TGTGCCAGCAGACAGGGTCGGAACTATGGCTACACCTTC	CASRQGRNYGYTF
-	TRBJ1-2	13	-	TRBV5-1	TGCGCCAGCAGCTTGGAGGGGGTAGCTGGCTACACCTTC	CASSLEGVAGYTF
-	TRBJ1-5	18	-	TRBV18	TGTGCCAGCTCACCACAATCCGTGGGGGCAGCAACAAATCAGCCCCAGCATTTT	CASSPQSVGAATNQPQHF
-	TRBJ2-3	16	-	TRBV5-1	TGCGCCAGCAGCCGTCGTCCAGCAGATCGCACAGATACGCAGTATTTT	CASSRRPADRTDTQYF
-	TRBJ2-3	13	-	TRBV2	TGTGCCAGGAGCACTGGCCGGATAGATACGCAGTATTTT	CARSTGRIDTQYF
-	TRBJ2-1	13	-	TRBV7-9	TGTGCCAGCAGCAAACGGGAGAGGGATGAGCAGTTCTTC	CASSKRERDEQFF
-	TRBJ1-3	16	-	TRBV2	TGTGCCAGCAGTGGCCTCGCTTGGAGCTCTGGAAACACCATATATTTT	CASSGLAWSSGNTIYF
-	TRBJ2-1	14	-	TRBV7-3	TGTGCCAGCAGCGGGCCCAAAGGGGGTAATGAGCAGTTCTTC	CASSGPKGGNEQFF
TRBD1	TRBJ1-4	17	-	TRBV5-4	TGTGCCAGCAGCTCAGGGGGTATGAGAGCAACTAATGAAAAACTGTTTTTT	CASSSGGMRATNEKLFF
TRBD2	TRBJ2-1	17	-	TRBV4-3	TGCGCCAGCACCTTTCCTAGCGGGAGGCCCCTCTGGGATGAGCAGTTCTTC	CASTFPSGRPLWDEQFF
-	TRBJ1-5	14	-	TRBV7-2	TGTGCCAGCAGCCCCTCCGGCGGGAATCAGCCCCAGCATTTT	CASSPSGGNQPQHF
-	TRBJ2-3	9	-	TRBV2	TGTGCCAGCAGTTACCTACAGGCTTGG	CASSYLQAW
-	TRBJ2-7	15	-	TRBV5-4	TGTGCCAGCAGCTTGTACAGGCTTAGCTCCTACGAGCAGTACTTC	CASSLYRLSSYEQYF
TRBD1	TRBJ2-5	13	-	TRBV27	TGTGCCACCCGACAGGGTGTTAGAGAGACCCAGTACTTC	CATRQGVRETQYF
TRBD2	TRBJ2-3	16	-	TRBV4-2	TGTGCCAGCAGCCTCGGGACTAGCGGGACCACAGATACGCAGTATTTT	CASSLGTSGTTDTQYF
TRBD2	TRBJ2-2	16	few	TRBV7-9	TGTGCCAGCATCACCGAGGGACTAGCGGGAACCGGGGAGCTGTTTTTT	CASITEGLAGTGELFF
TRBD1	TRBJ2-5	14	-	TRBV7-2	TGTGCCAGCAGCTTAGTACAGGGGAGAGAGACCCAGTACTTC	CASSLVQGRETQYF
-	TRBJ1-1	13	-	TRBV2	TGTGCCATTACGACAGGAGGAAAAACTGAAGCTTTCTTT	CAITTGGKTEAFF
TRBD1	TRBJ2-1	15	-	TRBV7-9	TGTGCCAGCAGCACCGGACAGGGGGTTTCCTATGAGCAGTTCTTC	CASSTGQGVSYEQFF
-	TRBJ2-2	15	-	TRBV4-3	TGCGCCAGCAGCCAGAACGACCTGAACACCGGGGAGCTGTTTTTT	CASSQNDLNTGELFF